Listed below are T cell receptor beta chains from one sample, sequenced in a study of T cells in Graves' hyperthyroidism and ophthalmopathy. Each CDR3 protein is one row after TCRdb ran MiXCR on the multiplex PCR reads. The repertoire holds some 250,000 distinct CDR3 sequences, with less than 15% as singletons. Sample: blood. The receptor set was obtained from a woman aged 40 to 50 with Graves' hyperthyroidism that later progressed to Graves' ophthalmopathy. CDR3s include the opening cysteine and the closing phenylalanine or tryptophan. The order of the fields is CDR3 DNA, CDR3 protein, D gene, CDR3 length, V gene, J gene, clone size. The D gene is left open where the match is weak. Clone size is stated in some rows and not others, as once, few, many or a class when expanded.

CDR3nt: TGTGCCAGTAGCTGGGCGGGAGGGTCCTACGAGCAGTACTTC
CDR3aa: CASSWAGGSYEQYF
d_gene: TRBD2
len: 14
v_gene: TRBV6-1
j_gene: TRBJ2-7
abundance: few

CDR3nt: TGCGCCAGCAGCATCCAGGGGGGCATGAACACTGAAGCTTTCTTT
CDR3aa: CASSIQGGMNTEAFF
d_gene: TRBD1
len: 15
v_gene: TRBV5-1
j_gene: TRBJ1-1
abundance: few

CDR3nt: TGTGCCAGCGGGCCCCGGGCCCTCGGGGCCCCAGATACGCAGTATTTT
CDR3aa: CASGPRALGAPDTQYF
d_gene: NA
len: 16
v_gene: TRBV7-8
j_gene: TRBJ2-3
abundance: many

CDR3nt: TGCAGCTTTTCAGGCGGGGCGGAGAGAGCTTTCTTT
CDR3aa: CSFSGGAERAFF
d_gene: NA
len: 12
v_gene: TRBV29-1
j_gene: TRBJ1-1
abundance: many

CDR3nt: TGTGCCAGCACTCTTAGTTGGGCGGGAGTGTATGATGAGCAGTTCTTC
CDR3aa: CASTLSWAGVYDEQFF
d_gene: TRBD2
len: 16
v_gene: TRBV28
j_gene: TRBJ2-1
abundance: NA

CDR3nt: TGTGCCAGCAGTTACTCTCAGGGGGAGTGGGTCAATGAGCAGTGCTTC
CDR3aa: CASSYSQGEWVNEQCF
d_gene: TRBD1
len: 16
v_gene: TRBV6-4
j_gene: TRBJ2-1
abundance: NA

CDR3nt: TGTGCCAGCAGTACTGGGCCTTACAATGAGCAGTTCTTC
CDR3aa: CASSTGPYNEQFF
d_gene: NA
len: 13
v_gene: TRBV2
j_gene: TRBJ2-1
abundance: many

CDR3nt: TGTGCCAGCAGTTACGCCGGCGGTGAAGCTTTCTTT
CDR3aa: CASSYAGGEAFF
d_gene: NA
len: 12
v_gene: TRBV6-5
j_gene: TRBJ1-1
abundance: few

CDR3nt: TGCAGTGCCATGGAGATCCGGAATACGCAGTATTTT
CDR3aa: CSAMEIRNTQYF
d_gene: NA
len: 12
v_gene: TRBV20-1
j_gene: TRBJ2-3
abundance: few

CDR3nt: TGCGCCAGCAGCTTGCTGGGGGAAAGCACAGATACGCAGTATTTT
CDR3aa: CASSLLGESTDTQYF
d_gene: NA
len: 15
v_gene: TRBV5-1
j_gene: TRBJ2-3
abundance: many

CDR3nt: TGTGCTAGTGGCCTTAGCGGGGCCGTCTACAATGAGCAGTTCTTC
CDR3aa: CASGLSGAVYNEQFF
d_gene: TRBD2
len: 15
v_gene: TRBV12-5
j_gene: TRBJ2-1
abundance: many

CDR3nt: TGTGCCAGCAGACCGGGACTAGCGGAGCGCTCCTACAATGAGCAGTTCTTC
CDR3aa: CASRPGLAERSYNEQFF
d_gene: TRBD2
len: 17
v_gene: TRBV6-2/TRBV6-3
j_gene: TRBJ2-1
abundance: many

CDR3nt: TGTGCCAGCAGCCCAGGGGGAGGTCTGGAGACCCAGTACTTC
CDR3aa: CASSPGGGLETQYF
d_gene: NA
len: 14
v_gene: TRBV7-9
j_gene: TRBJ2-5
abundance: few

CDR3nt: TGTGCCAGCAGTTTAGGGGAGCCCTTGACAGATACGCAGTATTTT
CDR3aa: CASSLGEPLTDTQYF
d_gene: NA
len: 15
v_gene: TRBV28
j_gene: TRBJ2-3
abundance: many

CDR3nt: TGTGCCAGCAGTGGAACAGGGTTTTATCAGCCCCAGCATTTT
CDR3aa: CASSGTGFYQPQHF
d_gene: NA
len: 14
v_gene: TRBV6-1
j_gene: TRBJ1-5
abundance: many

CDR3nt: TGTGCCAGCAGCTTGTATGGAGGGGGCTTTGATGGCTACACCTTC
CDR3aa: CASSLYGGGFDGYTF
d_gene: TRBD1
len: 15
v_gene: TRBV5-5
j_gene: TRBJ1-2
abundance: many

CDR3nt: TGTGCCAGCAGCCCGACCCGGGAAGAGACCCAGTACTTC
CDR3aa: CASSPTREETQYF
d_gene: NA
len: 13
v_gene: TRBV7-3
j_gene: TRBJ2-5
abundance: many